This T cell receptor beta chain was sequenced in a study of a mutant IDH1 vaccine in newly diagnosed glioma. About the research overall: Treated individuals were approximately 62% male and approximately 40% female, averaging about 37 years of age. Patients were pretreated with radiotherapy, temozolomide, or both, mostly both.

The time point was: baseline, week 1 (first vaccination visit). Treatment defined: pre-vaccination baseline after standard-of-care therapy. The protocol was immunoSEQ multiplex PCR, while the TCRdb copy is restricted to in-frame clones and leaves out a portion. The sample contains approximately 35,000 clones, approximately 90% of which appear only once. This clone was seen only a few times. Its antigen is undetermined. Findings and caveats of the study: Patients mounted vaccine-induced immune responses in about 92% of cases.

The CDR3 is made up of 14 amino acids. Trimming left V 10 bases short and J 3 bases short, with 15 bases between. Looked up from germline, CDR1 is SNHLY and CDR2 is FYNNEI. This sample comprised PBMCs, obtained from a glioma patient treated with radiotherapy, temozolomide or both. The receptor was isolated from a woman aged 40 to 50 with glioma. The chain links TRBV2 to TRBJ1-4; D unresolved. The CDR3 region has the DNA TGTGCCACCCAGGTCGGAGGGCCTAATGAAAAACTGTTTTTT. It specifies CATQVGGPNEKLFF. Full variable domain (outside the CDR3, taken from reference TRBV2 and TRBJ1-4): EPEVTQTPSHQVTQMGQEVILRCVPISNHLYFYWYRQILGQKVEFLVSFYNNEISEKSEIFDDQFSVERPDGSNFTLKIRSTKLEDSAMYFCATQVGGPNEKLFFGSGTQLSVL.